A single sample is the source of the 4 T cell receptor beta chains below, sequenced in a study of T cell responses to AZD1222 COVID-19 vaccine (dated by TCRdb to the early 2020s). The sample's time point, from its label and the paper: about 28 days (+/-7) after the second vaccine dose. Library creation used the immunoSEQ multiplex PCR assay. TCRdb limited this immuneACCESS table to in-frame rearrangements with V and J called. A share of clones is missing; checked studies link under half to unresolved V genes, and the rest is unexplained. This sample comprises fewer than 130,000 clones, roughly 90% of them detected only once. Around 15% of the sample lies in the top ten. The sample here was peripheral blood, taken 28 days after the second AZD1222 dose. These receptors all come from an adult who received the AZD1222 COVID-19 vaccine.

The chain links TRBV27 to TRBJ2-4; TRBD1 matches at 7 bases. The V gene end was trimmed by 5 bases and the J gene end by 2 bases; junction bases not matched to a gene: 12. The CDR3 has 17 amino acids. Per the germline V gene, CDR1 is MNHEY and CDR2 is SMNVEV (reference sequence). CDR3 in DNA: TGTGCCAGCAGTCCCCCTCCAGGGGGATTAACCAAAAACATTCAGTACTTC. Its translation is CASSPPPGGLTKNIQYF.

The chain recombines TRBV7-9 with TRBJ2-7, with 11 bases identical to TRBD1. This CDR3 region has 15 residues. Germline V gene lookup returns CDR1 SEHNR and CDR2 FQNEAQ (reference sequence). V shed 5 bases and J 6 bases; nucleotides not matched to a gene: 9. The CDR3 protein is CASSPGQGAVSEQYF. For the CDR3, the DNA is TGTGCCAGCAGCCCCGGACAGGGGGCCGTTAGCGAGCAGTACTTC.

V usage is TRBV9 and J usage is TRBJ1-1; the D gene is possibly TRBD1 (5 bases). This CDR3 region has 15 residues. The V end lost 0 bases, the J end lost 8 bases, and 17 bases lay between the germline ends. Per germline, CDR1 SGDLS and CDR2 YYNGEE. The DNA for the CDR3 is TGTGCCAGCAGCGTAGGCGTGGGGGAAACCGTAGAAGCTTTCTTT. Residues: CASSVGVGETVEAFF.

The CDR3 reads CSVNRGTGNTIYF. In DNA, the CDR3 is TGCAGCGTTAACAGGGGAACTGGAAACACCATATATTTT. The rearrangement joins TRBV29-1 to TRBJ1-3; 7 positions match TRBD1. Germline CDR1 SQVTM, CDR2 ANQGSEA. V was pared by 5 bases and J by 2 bases, with 3 bases of the junction left unmatched. This CDR3 spans 13 amino acids.